A selection of T cell receptor beta chains follows, all from one sample in a study of blood T cells in healthy people across ages. TCRdb processed the 5' RACE reads anew with MiXCR; each CDR3 protein has one entry. The sample holds roughly 680,000 distinct CDR3 sequences; 21% are singletons and the top ten take roughly 3.6%. Sequencing was performed on blood. The receptors originated from a man between 65 and 80 years old in good health. Each CDR3 is given with its conserved first and last residue. A D gene is named only where the DNA matches it firmly. The listing skips clone size in some rows; elsewhere it reads once, few, many or a size class.

d_gene	v_gene	j_gene	abundance	len	CDR3aa	CDR3nt
-	TRBV15	TRBJ1-2	few	14	CATSREQGAYGYTF	TGTGCCACCAGCAGAGAGCAGGGCGCATATGGCTACACCTTC
-	TRBV5-1	TRBJ2-5	-	14	CASSFPGHQETQYF	TGCGCCAGCAGCTTCCCGGGACACCAAGAGACCCAGTACTTC
TRBD1	TRBV6-6	TRBJ1-1	once	13	CASTKSGGTEAFF	TGTGCCAGCACAAAGTCAGGGGGCACTGAAGCTTTCTTT
-	TRBV20-1	TRBJ2-1	-	15	CSFLSVPNFNNEQFF	TGCAGTTTTTTATCAGTCCCCAATTTTAACAATGAGCAGTTCTTC
-	TRBV2	TRBJ1-4	-	15	CASSGVGGISGKLFF	TGTGCCAGCAGCGGCGTTGGGGGGATTTCGGGGAAACTGTTTTTT
-	TRBV19	TRBJ2-5	few	13	CASSIINQGTQYF	TGTGCCAGTAGTATAATCAACCAAGGGACCCAGTACTTC
-	TRBV6-2/TRBV6-3	TRBJ2-7	-	16	CASSYSTGSHSYEQYF	TGTGCCAGCAGTTACTCAACCGGGAGCCACTCCTACGAGCAGTACTTC
-	TRBV20-1	TRBJ2-4	few	14	CSARGEGGGNIQYF	TGCAGTGCTAGAGGAGAAGGTGGGGGAAACATTCAGTACTTC
-	TRBV7-6	TRBJ2-7	-	13	CASSLDIEDEQYF	TGTGCCAGCAGCTTAGATATAGAGGACGAGCAGTACTTC
-	TRBV9	TRBJ2-5	-	13	CASSWAEYNERFF	TGTGCCAGCTCCTGGGCGGAGTACAATGAGCGGTTCTTC
-	TRBV12-3/TRBV12-4	TRBJ2-5	few	12	CASSFGTETQYF	TGTGCCAGCAGTTTTGGAACGGAGACCCAGTACTTC
TRBD1	TRBV6-6	TRBJ2-7	few	15	CASRGRTGPTYEQYF	TGTGCCAGCAGGGGAAGGACAGGGCCGACTTACGAGCAGTACTTC
-	TRBV6-6	TRBJ1-5	-	13	CASTGSDNQPQHF	TGTGCCAGCACGGGCAGCGATAATCAGCCCCAGCATTTT
TRBD2	TRBV20-1	TRBJ2-5	-	19	CSALKLTGTSGTAVWAQYF	TGCAGTGCTCTAAAACTAACCGGGACTAGCGGGACCGCGGTGTGGGCCCAGTACTTC
TRBD1	TRBV7-2	TRBJ1-5	few	16	CANRQAGTGGHQPQHF	TGTGCCAACAGACAAGCGGGCACAGGGGGCCACCAGCCCCAGCATTTT
-	TRBV6-1	TRBJ1-5	few	14	CASSENRVNWPQHF	TGTGCCAGCAGTGAAAACCGGGTAAATTGGCCCCAGCATTTT
-	TRBV14	TRBJ1-1	few	13	CASSQEMGTEAFF	TGTGCCAGCAGCCAAGAAATGGGGACTGAAGCTTTCTTT
-	TRBV4-1	TRBJ1-6	few	16	CASSEMAGPINSPLHF	TGCGCCAGCAGCGAGATGGCAGGGCCCATCAATTCACCCCTCCACTTT
TRBD2	TRBV7-2	TRBJ2-1	many	16	CASSPGLAVSYNEQFF	TGTGCCAGCAGCCCGGGACTAGCGGTCTCCTACAATGAGCAGTTCTTC
-	TRBV5-6	TRBJ2-1	-	13	CASSFQEGHEQFF	TGTGCCAGCAGCTTCCAGGAGGGGCATGAGCAGTTCTTC
TRBD2	TRBV4-3	TRBJ2-1	-	17	CASSQDTSGRAVNEQFF	TGCGCCAGCAGCCAAGATACTAGCGGGAGGGCCGTCAATGAGCAGTTCTTC
-	TRBV30	TRBJ1-1	few	13	CAWSVQENTEAFF	TGTGCCTGGAGTGTACAGGAGAACACTGAAGCTTTCTTT
-	TRBV20-1	TRBJ2-5	-	14	CSARDRSQAGTQYF	TGCAGTGCTAGAGATCGGTCACAGGCGGGGACCCAGTACTTC
-	TRBV20-1	TRBJ1-1	few	11	CSAWGNTEAFF	TGCAGTGCTTGGGGGAACACTGAAGCTTTCTTT
TRBD1	TRBV5-1	TRBJ2-1	-	14	CASSLPTGVDEQFF	TGCGCCAGCAGCTTGCCGACAGGGGTTGATGAGCAGTTCTTC
-	TRBV5-5	TRBJ2-2	-	15	CASSSGAPRAGELFF	TGTGCCAGCAGCTCGGGGGCCCCTCGGGCCGGGGAGCTGTTTTTT
-	TRBV2	TRBJ2-3	many	15	CASSTLGGGTDTQYF	TGTGCCAGCAGTACCCTTGGGGGAGGCACAGATACGCAGTATTTT
-	TRBV29-1	TRBJ2-5	few	12	CSVGGQGETRYF	TGCAGCGTTGGGGGGCAGGGAGAGACCCGGTACTTC
-	TRBV6-2/TRBV6-3	TRBJ2-4	-	13	CASRDSAKNIQYF	TGTGCCAGCAGAGACAGTGCCAAAAACATTCAGTACTTC
-	TRBV6-5	TRBJ1-1	-	13	CASSYSEGLGAFF	TGTGCCAGCAGTTACTCTGAAGGACTGGGGGCTTTCTTT
-	TRBV5-1	TRBJ2-2	few	13	CANSSGPTGELFF	TGCGCCAACAGCTCCGGACCGACCGGGGAGCTGTTTTTT
-	TRBV12-3/TRBV12-4	TRBJ2-4	-	11	CASSLDASQYF	TGTGCCAGCAGTTTAGACGCCAGCCAGTACTTC
TRBD1	TRBV3-1	TRBJ1-6	-	12	CASSKQGAPLHF	TGTGCCAGCAGCAAACAGGGGGCACCCCTCCACTTT
TRBD2	TRBV2	TRBJ2-1	-	14	CASRGTSVGNEQFF	TGTGCCAGCAGAGGGACTAGCGTCGGCAATGAGCAGTTCTTC
TRBD1	TRBV6-5	TRBJ2-4	few	16	CASSYSFGTVGNIQYF	TGCGCCAGCAGTTACTCGTTCGGGACAGTGGGAAACATTCAGTACTTC
-	TRBV4-1	TRBJ2-5	few	17	CASSQDRSGPKQETQYF	TGCGCCAGCAGCCAAGATCGGTCGGGACCGAAGCAAGAGACCCAGTACTTC
-	TRBV6-1	TRBJ1-1	few	15	CASRFRSDDTTEAFF	TGTGCCAGCAGGTTTCGAAGCGACGACACCACTGAAGCTTTCTTT
-	TRBV3-1	TRBJ1-1	-	16	CASSQDGGGGSTEAFF	TGTGCCAGCAGCCAAGATGGGGGCGGGGGAAGTACTGAAGCTTTCTTT
TRBD2	TRBV20-1	TRBJ2-3	few	17	CSASLGLAGGKTDTQYF	TGCAGTGCTAGCTTAGGACTAGCGGGAGGGAAAACAGATACGCAGTATTTT
-	TRBV4-3	TRBJ1-2	-	15	CASSQDGRETYGYTF	TGCGCCAGCAGCCAAGATGGCCGGGAAACTTATGGCTACACCTTC
-	TRBV6-6	TRBJ2-6	few	16	CASSYSIGTGANVLTF	TGTGCCAGCAGTTACTCGATAGGGACTGGGGCCAACGTCCTGACTTTC
TRBD1	TRBV20-1	TRBJ1-1	few	12	CSAQTGAPPAFF	TGCAGTGCTCAGACAGGGGCCCCTCCGGCTTTCTTT
-	TRBV15	TRBJ2-5	many	14	CATSSRTGEETQYF	TGTGCCACCAGCTCCCGGACGGGAGAAGAGACCCAGTACTTC
-	TRBV6-1	TRBJ1-1	few	14	CASSELRMNTEAFF	TGTGCCAGCAGTGAACTAAGGATGAACACTGAAGCTTTCTTT
TRBD2	TRBV7-9	TRBJ2-1	-	12	CASSLVLAKQFF	TGTGCCAGCAGCTTGGTACTAGCGAAGCAGTTCTTC
-	TRBV29-1	TRBJ1-1	-	14	CSVVPGGMNTEAFF	TGCAGCGTTGTTCCGGGGGGGATGAACACTGAAGCTTTCTTT
-	TRBV5-1	TRBJ2-1	few	13	CASSSRPCNEQFF	TGCGCCAGCAGCTCTCGACCCTGCAATGAGCAGTTCTTC
-	TRBV7-2	TRBJ2-5	-	13	CASSPGTNGLGFF	TGTGCCAGCAGCCCTGGGACAAACGGATTAGGGTTCTTC
TRBD2	TRBV2	TRBJ2-1	few	16	CASSKTGTSGYNEQFF	TGTGCCAGCAGCAAAACCGGGACTAGCGGTTACAATGAGCAGTTCTTC
-	TRBV28	TRBJ2-3	-	12	CASSALHGTQYF	TGTGCCAGCAGCGCTCTGCATGGTACGCAGTATTTT
-	TRBV3-1	TRBJ2-7	once	14	CASSQDLKGREQYF	TGTGCCAGCAGCCAAGATCTGAAGGGGCGCGAGCAGTACTTC
TRBD1	TRBV2	TRBJ2-7	-	13	CASSSYRGWEQYF	TGTGCCAGCAGTTCGTACAGGGGTTGGGAGCAGTACTTC
-	TRBV29-1	TRBJ1-1	-	14	CSVYSTGGNTEAFF	TGCAGCGTTTATTCTACGGGGGGTAACACTGAAGCTTTCTTT
-	TRBV20-1	TRBJ1-3	-	13	CSARPSSGNTIYF	TGCAGTGCTAGACCCAGCTCTGGAAACACCATATATTTT